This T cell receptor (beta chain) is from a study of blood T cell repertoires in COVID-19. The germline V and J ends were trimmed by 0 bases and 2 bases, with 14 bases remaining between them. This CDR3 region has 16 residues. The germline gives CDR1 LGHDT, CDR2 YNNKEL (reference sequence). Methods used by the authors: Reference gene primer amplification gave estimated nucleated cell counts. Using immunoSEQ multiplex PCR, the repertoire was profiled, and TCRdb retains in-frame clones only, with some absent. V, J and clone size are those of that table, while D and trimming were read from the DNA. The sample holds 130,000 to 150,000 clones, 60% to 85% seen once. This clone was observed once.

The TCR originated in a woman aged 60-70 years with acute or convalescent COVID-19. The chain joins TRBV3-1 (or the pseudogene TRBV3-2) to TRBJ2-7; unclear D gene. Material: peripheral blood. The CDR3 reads CASSQDLSPHPYEQYF. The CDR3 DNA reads TGTGCCAGCAGCCAAGATCTTAGTCCCCATCCCTACGAGCAGTACTTC.